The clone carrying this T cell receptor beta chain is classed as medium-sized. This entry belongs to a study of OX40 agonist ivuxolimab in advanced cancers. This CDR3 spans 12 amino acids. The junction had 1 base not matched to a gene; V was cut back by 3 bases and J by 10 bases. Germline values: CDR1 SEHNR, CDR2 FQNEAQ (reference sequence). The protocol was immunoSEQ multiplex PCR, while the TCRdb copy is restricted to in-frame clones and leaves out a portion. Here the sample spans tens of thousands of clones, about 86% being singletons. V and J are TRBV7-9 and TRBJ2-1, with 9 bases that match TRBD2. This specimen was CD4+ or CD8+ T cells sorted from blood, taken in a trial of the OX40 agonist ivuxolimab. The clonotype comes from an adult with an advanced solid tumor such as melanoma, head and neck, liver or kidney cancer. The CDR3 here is CASSFAGGEQFF. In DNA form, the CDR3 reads TGTGCCAGCAGCTTTGCGGGAGGGGAGCAGTTCTTC. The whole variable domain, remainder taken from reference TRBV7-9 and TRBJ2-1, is DTGVSQNPRHKITKRGQNVTFRCDPISEHNRLYWYRQTLGQGPEFLTYFQNEAQLEKSRLLSDRFSAERPKGSFSTLEIQRTEQGDSAMYLCASSFAGGEQFFGPGTRLTVL.